A selection of T cell receptor beta chains follows, all from one sample in a study of blood T cell repertoires in COVID-19. The assay was immunoSEQ multiplex PCR, and TCRdb's table has in-frame clones only and misses some. Among 100,000 to 150,000 clones listed, about 88% were seen once. The sequencing sample was made of PBMCs or T cells enriched from blood (not recorded which). The source is a man aged 35-49 years with acute COVID-19. CDR3s include the opening cysteine and the closing phenylalanine or tryptophan. D genes are given only for firm matches. Some rows mark clone size as missing; the rest say once, few, many or name a class of expanded clone.

>.|TRBD1|TRBJ1-1|TRBV28
CASSTGQGYTEAFF
TGTGCCAGCAGTACGGGACAGGGGTACACTGAAGCTTTCTTT
>.|TRBD1|TRBJ1-2|TRBV12-3/TRBV12-4
CASSYRGRNGYTF
TGTGCCAGCAGTTATAGGGGGCGGAATGGCTACACCTTC
>.|.|TRBJ2-1|TRBV5-1
CASSLSGHSSYNEQFF
TGCGCCAGCAGCTTGTCAGGACATAGCTCCTACAATGAGCAGTTCTTC
>.|TRBD2|TRBJ2-7|TRBV18
CASSLGPGGAYEQYF
TGTGCCAGCTCACTCGGTCCGGGAGGTGCCTACGAGCAGTACTTC
>.|.|TRBJ2-7|TRBV5-6
CASSFGGTYEQYF
TGTGCCAGCAGCTTCGGGGGAACCTACGAGCAGTACTTC
>.|.|TRBJ2-1|TRBV18
CASSPYSSSSYNEQFF
TGTGCCAGCTCACCTTATTCTTCGAGCTCCTACAATGAGCAGTTCTTC
>once|.|TRBJ2-7|TRBV28
CASRPHIGDEQYF
TGTGCCAGCAGACCCCACATCGGGGACGAGCAGTACTTC
>.|.|TRBJ2-4|TRBV12-3/TRBV12-4
CASSLRDKNIQYF
TGTGCCAGCAGTTTGAGGGACAAAAACATTCAGTACTTC
>.|.|TRBJ2-5|TRBV9
CASSRWQGQETQYF
TGTGCCAGCAGCCGATGGCAGGGCCAAGAGACCCAGTACTTC
>.|.|TRBJ1-1|TRBV5-1
CASSSGGSVAEAFF
TGCGCCAGCAGCTCGGGAGGCTCGGTCGCTGAAGCTTTCTTT
>once|.|TRBJ2-1|TRBV29-1
CSLGGLPYNEQFF
TGCAGCTTGGGGGGGCTCCCCTACAATGAGCAGTTCTTC
>once|.|TRBJ2-5|TRBV6-5
CASRGAQETQYF
TGTGCCAGCAGAGGAGCCCAAGAGACCCAGTACTTC
>.|.|TRBJ2-3|TRBV11-2
CASSQPRAPRPGDTQYF
TGTGCCAGCAGCCAGCCTCGGGCCCCCCGACCAGGGGATACGCAGTATTTT
>few|.|TRBJ1-2|TRBV27
CASSLEGVNYGYTF
TGTGCCAGCAGTCTAGAAGGGGTTAACTATGGCTACACCTTC
>.|.|TRBJ1-1|TRBV5-5
CASSSYSQGSEAFF
TGTGCCAGCAGCTCCTATTCACAGGGATCTGAAGCTTTCTTT
>.|.|TRBJ1-5|TRBV18
CASSSSRDQPQHF
TGTGCCAGCTCAAGTTCGAGGGATCAGCCCCAGCATTTT
>.|.|TRBJ2-2|TRBV6-1
CASSETTTGELFF
TGTGCCAGCAGTGAAACGACTACCGGGGAGCTGTTTTTT
>.|.|TRBJ1-2|TRBV5-6
CASSPTGVGYTF
TGTGCCAGCAGCCCGACAGGCGTGGGCTACACCTTC
>.|.|TRBJ1-1|TRBV7-6
CASSLGGANTEAFF
TGTGCCAGCAGCCTCGGGGGAGCTAACACTGAAGCTTTCTTT
>.|.|TRBJ1-1|TRBV9
CASSVEGANTEAFF
TGTGCCAGCAGCGTAGAAGGGGCGAACACTGAAGCTTTCTTT
>.|.|TRBJ2-5|TRBV2
CASSVAEETQYF
TGTGCCAGCAGTGTAGCCGAAGAGACCCAGTACTTC
>.|TRBD1|TRBJ1-5|TRBV10-3
CAIGRQGGNQPQHF
TGTGCCATCGGGAGACAGGGGGGAAATCAGCCCCAGCATTTT
>few|.|TRBJ1-5|TRBV19
CASSRRGGDNQPQHF
TGTGCCAGTAGTCGTCGAGGCGGAGACAATCAGCCCCAGCATTTT
>.|.|TRBJ2-7|TRBV7-9
CASSSDPGYHSYEQYF
TGTGCCAGCAGCTCAGACCCAGGGTATCACTCCTACGAGCAGTACTTC
>.|TRBD1|TRBJ1-2|TRBV7-9
CASTPWTGEDYGYTF
TGTGCCAGCACCCCGTGGACAGGGGAGGACTATGGCTACACCTTC
>.|TRBD2|TRBJ2-4|TRBV9
CASSPMGEGNIQYF
TGTGCCAGCAGCCCCATGGGGGAGGGGAACATTCAGTACTTC